This is a list of T cell receptor beta chains from one sample in a study of vaccination effects on CD4 cells after COVID-19. Profiling relied on immunoSEQ multiplex PCR, and the TCRdb table lists in-frame clones only, not all of them. Among some 52,000 clones listed, more than 70% were seen once. Their target antigens are unknown. The source material was CD4+ T cells from PBMCs cultured with HCoV-OC43 spike peptides, sampled before COVID-19 vaccination. The receptors shown here come from a human donor who received a COVID-19 vaccine. Both conserved end residues are part of each CDR3. Each record gives: V gene, clone size, J gene, CDR3 length, D gene, CDR3 DNA, CDR3 protein. D genes are given only for firm matches. The size entry is marked missing in some rows and otherwise reads once, few, many or a size class.

TRBV3-1/TRBV3-2	once	TRBJ2-1	11	NA	TGTGCCAGCAGCCGTTCGGGAGAGCAGTTCTTC	CASSRSGEQFF
TRBV5-1	NA	TRBJ2-5	15	NA	TGCGCCAGCAGCCGGGACGGCGGAGGGACAGAGACCCAGTACTTC	CASSRDGGGTETQYF
TRBV2	NA	TRBJ1-1	13	NA	TGTGCCAGCAGAGATTCCACAGGGACTGAAGCTTTCTTT	CASRDSTGTEAFF
TRBV7-9	NA	TRBJ1-4	14	NA	TGTGCCAGCAGCCCCGGACATGGCCTTGAAAAACTGTTTTTT	CASSPGHGLEKLFF
TRBV29-1	NA	TRBJ2-5	13	NA	TGCAGCGTTGACCCATCCGGTCAAGAGACCCAGTACTTC	CSVDPSGQETQYF
TRBV9	once	TRBJ2-5	15	NA	TGTGCCAGCAGCGTAGTTGCTAGCGCCTGGGAGACCCAGTACTTC	CASSVVASAWETQYF
TRBV10-3	NA	TRBJ2-5	15	NA	TGTGCCATCAGTGAGTGGACAGAGTTACAAGAGACCCAGTACTTC	CAISEWTELQETQYF
TRBV28	NA	TRBJ1-2	12	NA	TGTGCCAGCTTCGAAGTTAACTATGGCTACACCTTC	CASFEVNYGYTF
TRBV7-2	NA	TRBJ2-5	16	TRBD2	TGTGCCAGCAGCCCCCGACTAGCGGGGGGCGGGGAGACCCAGTACTTC	CASSPRLAGGGETQYF
TRBV27	NA	TRBJ1-1	16	TRBD1	TGTGCCAGCAGTCGAACCCCGGGACAGGAGAACACTGAAGCTTTCTTT	CASSRTPGQENTEAFF
TRBV19	NA	TRBJ2-3	15	NA	TGTGCCAGTAGGAACACTCGGGGGGCCACAGATACGCAGTATTTT	CASRNTRGATDTQYF
TRBV7-2	NA	TRBJ2-1	16	TRBD2	TGTGCCAGCAGCTTAGTCGGGGCGGGGGGGTACAATGAGCAGTTCTTC	CASSLVGAGGYNEQFF
TRBV5-1	NA	TRBJ2-5	15	NA	TGCGCCAGCAGCTTCACCCGGGACACCAAAGAGACCCAGTACTTC	CASSFTRDTKETQYF
TRBV18	NA	TRBJ1-5	16	TRBD1	TGTGCCAGCTCACCAACAACAGGGGTGAGCAATCAGCCCCAGCATTTT	CASSPTTGVSNQPQHF
TRBV21-1	NA	TRBJ2-3	19	NA	TGTGCCAGCAGCAAATTCGGGGCTAGCGGGATGATTAGCACAGATACGCAGTATTTT	CASSKFGASGMISTDTQYF
TRBV29-1	NA	TRBJ2-2	14	NA	TGCAGCGTTGACGGGCCTTCGAACACCGGGGAGCTGTTTTTT	CSVDGPSNTGELFF
TRBV4-3	NA	TRBJ2-2	13	NA	TGCGCCAGCAGCCAAGCCTATTTGGGGGAGCTGTTTTTT	CASSQAYLGELFF
TRBV30	NA	TRBJ2-5	14	NA	TGTGCCTGGAGTCCCGGGCGGATAAGTTCGACCCAGTACTTC	CAWSPGRISSTQYF
TRBV9	NA	TRBJ1-4	18	NA	TGTGCCAGCAGCGCCTACGGGGGGGGATCCGCAACTAATGAAAAACTGTTTTTT	CASSAYGGGSATNEKLFF
TRBV6-6	NA	TRBJ2-2	16	TRBD1	TGTGCCAGCAGTTACCAGGACAGGGGGAACACCGGGGAGCTGTTTTTT	CASSYQDRGNTGELFF
TRBV2	NA	TRBJ2-5	15	NA	TGTGCCAGCAGTGACTCCGGCGCGTACCAAGAGACCCAGTACTTC	CASSDSGAYQETQYF
TRBV15	NA	TRBJ2-5	16	NA	TGTGCCACCAGCAGAGGGGGTACAGGAAACCAAGAGACCCAGTACTTC	CATSRGGTGNQETQYF
TRBV24-1	NA	TRBJ2-5	13	NA	TGTGCCACCAGTGATCAACGGCGGGGGACCCAGTACTTC	CATSDQRRGTQYF
TRBV28	NA	TRBJ1-2	16	NA	TGTGCCAGCAGCACCCGCCGGAGGGCACCTAACTATGGCTACACCTTC	CASSTRRRAPNYGYTF
TRBV4-1	once	TRBJ1-1	14	NA	TGCGCCAGCAGCCAAGAGAGGGGAGGGACTGAAGCTTTCTTT	CASSQERGGTEAFF
TRBV30	NA	TRBJ2-4	14	NA	TGTGCCTGGAGTGAAGACCTAGGGCTGGGCATTCAGTACTTC	CAWSEDLGLGIQYF
TRBV7-2	NA	TRBJ1-3	15	NA	TGTGCCAGCAGCTTATTACGGCCAGCTGGAAACACCATATATTTT	CASSLLRPAGNTIYF
TRBV6-5	NA	TRBJ1-5	15	NA	TGTGCCAGCAGGGGACCCGGGGGGCCCAATCAGCCCCAGCATTTT	CASRGPGGPNQPQHF
TRBV6-2/TRBV6-3	few	TRBJ1-2	14	NA	TGTGCCAGCATCCCTGGAGCGGGCGGCTATGGCTACACCTTC	CASIPGAGGYGYTF
TRBV16	NA	TRBJ1-1	16	NA	TGTGCCAGCAGCCAGCCCCAGGGTAAGGGGAACACTGAAGCTTTCTTT	CASSQPQGKGNTEAFF
TRBV28	NA	TRBJ1-5	14	NA	TGTGCCAGCAGTTTAATGCCAGGGAGTCAGCCCCAGCATTTT	CASSLMPGSQPQHF
TRBV24-1	NA	TRBJ2-5	14	NA	TGTGCCACCAGTGACCTCAGCGAAGGGGAGACCCAGTACTTC	CATSDLSEGETQYF
TRBV3-1/TRBV3-2	NA	TRBJ2-1	12	TRBD1	TGTGCCAGCAGCCTAGACAGGGATGAGCAGTTCTTC	CASSLDRDEQFF
TRBV7-8	NA	TRBJ2-1	16	NA	TGTGCCAGCAGCCCCGGACAGTGGAGCTCCTACAATGAGCAGTTCTTC	CASSPGQWSSYNEQFF
TRBV7-3	NA	TRBJ1-5	15	NA	TGTGCCAGCAGCTCGACGACCCCCCGCTATCAGCCCCAGCATTTT	CASSSTTPRYQPQHF
TRBV15	NA	TRBJ1-2	17	TRBD1	TGTGCCACCAGCGGGCCGGACCGGGACAGGGAGGACTATGGCTACACCTTC	CATSGPDRDREDYGYTF
TRBV6-5	NA	TRBJ2-5	15	NA	TGTGCCAGCAGTTACTGGGGGACCCTTCAAGAGACCCAGTACTTC	CASSYWGTLQETQYF
TRBV7-9	NA	TRBJ2-5	15	TRBD1	TGTGCCAGCAGCTTAGTTCCGGGACAGCAAGAGACCCAGTACTTC	CASSLVPGQQETQYF